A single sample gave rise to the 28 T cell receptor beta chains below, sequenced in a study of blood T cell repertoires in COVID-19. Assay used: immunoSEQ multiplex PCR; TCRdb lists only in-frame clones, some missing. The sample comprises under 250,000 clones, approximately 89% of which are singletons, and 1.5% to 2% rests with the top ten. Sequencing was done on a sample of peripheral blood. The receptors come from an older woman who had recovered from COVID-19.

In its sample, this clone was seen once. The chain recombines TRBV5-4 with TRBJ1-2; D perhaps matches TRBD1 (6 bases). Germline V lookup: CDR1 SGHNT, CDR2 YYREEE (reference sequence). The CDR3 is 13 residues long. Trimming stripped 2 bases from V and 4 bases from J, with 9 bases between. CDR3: CASSFTGTYGYTF. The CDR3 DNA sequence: TGTGCCAGCAGCTTTACAGGGACCTATGGCTACACCTTC.

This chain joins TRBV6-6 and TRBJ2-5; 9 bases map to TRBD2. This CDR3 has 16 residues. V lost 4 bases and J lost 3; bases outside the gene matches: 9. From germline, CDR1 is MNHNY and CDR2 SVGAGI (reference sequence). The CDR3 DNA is TGTGCCAGCAGTTCCACGGCTAGCGGGGAGAAAGAGACCCAGTACTTC. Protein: CASSSTASGEKETQYF.

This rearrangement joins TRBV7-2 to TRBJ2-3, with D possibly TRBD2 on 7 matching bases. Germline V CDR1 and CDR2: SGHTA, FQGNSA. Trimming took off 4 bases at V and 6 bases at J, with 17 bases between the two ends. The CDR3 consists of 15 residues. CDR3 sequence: CASSSGRGGGDTQYF. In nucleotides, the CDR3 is TGTGCCAGCAGCTCCGGAAGGGGGGGAGGGGATACGCAGTATTTT.

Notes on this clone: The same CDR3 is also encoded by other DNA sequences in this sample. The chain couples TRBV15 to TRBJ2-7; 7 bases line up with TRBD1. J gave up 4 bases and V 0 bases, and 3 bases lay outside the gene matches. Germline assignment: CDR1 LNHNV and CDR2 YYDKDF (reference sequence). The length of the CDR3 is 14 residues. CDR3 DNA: TGTGCCACCAGCAGAGACAGGGGGAGATACGAGCAGTACTTC. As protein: CATSRDRGRYEQYF.

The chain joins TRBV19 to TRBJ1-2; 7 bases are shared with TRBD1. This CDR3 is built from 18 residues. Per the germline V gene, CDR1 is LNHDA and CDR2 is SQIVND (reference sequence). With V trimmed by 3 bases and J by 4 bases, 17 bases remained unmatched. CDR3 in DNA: TGTGCCAGTAGTATGGACAGGCTGAGTGTTTTTGTTGGCTATGGCTACACCTTC. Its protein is CASSMDRLSVFVGYGYTF.

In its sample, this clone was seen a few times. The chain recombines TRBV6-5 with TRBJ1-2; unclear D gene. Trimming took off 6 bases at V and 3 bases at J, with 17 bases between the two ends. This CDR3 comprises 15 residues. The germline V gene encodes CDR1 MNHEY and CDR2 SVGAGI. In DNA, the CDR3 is TGTGCCAGCAGCCCACGGGGTAGTGGTGACTATGGCTACACCTTC. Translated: CASSPRGSGDYGYTF.

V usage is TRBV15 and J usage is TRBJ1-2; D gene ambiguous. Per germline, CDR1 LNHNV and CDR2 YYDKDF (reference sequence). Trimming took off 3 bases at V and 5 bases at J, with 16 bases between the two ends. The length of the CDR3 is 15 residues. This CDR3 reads CATSSPQVLVYGYTF. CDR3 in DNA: TGTGCCACCAGCAGCCCTCAGGTTTTAGTTTATGGCTACACCTTC.

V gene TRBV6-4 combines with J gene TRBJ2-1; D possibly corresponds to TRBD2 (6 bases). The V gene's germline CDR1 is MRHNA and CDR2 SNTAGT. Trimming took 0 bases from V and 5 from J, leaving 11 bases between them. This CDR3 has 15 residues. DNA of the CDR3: TGTGCCAGCAGTGACTCGAGGCGGGGTCACAATGAGCAGTTCTTC. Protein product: CASSDSRRGHNEQFF.

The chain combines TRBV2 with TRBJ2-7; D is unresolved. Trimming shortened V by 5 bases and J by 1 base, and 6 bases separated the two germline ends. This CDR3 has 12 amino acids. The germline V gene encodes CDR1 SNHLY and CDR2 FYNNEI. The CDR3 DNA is TGTGCCAGCAGTTTCCTTTCCTACGAGCAGTACTTC. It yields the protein CASSFLSYEQYF.

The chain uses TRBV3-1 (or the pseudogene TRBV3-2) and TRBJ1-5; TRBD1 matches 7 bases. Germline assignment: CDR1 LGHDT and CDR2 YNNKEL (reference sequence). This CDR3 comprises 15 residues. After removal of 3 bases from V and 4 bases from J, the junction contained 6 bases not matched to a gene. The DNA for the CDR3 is TGTGCCAGCAGCCAGGCACAGGGGTATAATCAGCCCCAGCATTTT. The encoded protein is CASSQAQGYNQPQHF.

The CDR3 nucleotides read TGTGCCAGCAGTTTACCACAGGGGTCCGGAAACACCATATATTTT. It yields the protein CASSLPQGSGNTIYF. The chain links TRBV28 to TRBJ1-3, with 7 nucleotides matching TRBD1. From germline, CDR1 is MDHEN and CDR2 SYDVKM. The CDR3 has 15 residues. V was clipped by 2 bases and J by 4 bases; unmatched bases: 5.

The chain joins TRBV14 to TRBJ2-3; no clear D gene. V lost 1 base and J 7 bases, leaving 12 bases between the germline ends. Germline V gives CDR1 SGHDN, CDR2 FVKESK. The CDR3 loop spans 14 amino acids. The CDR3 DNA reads TGTGCCAGCAGCCAAGGGGCGCGTAGTAATACGCAGTATTTT. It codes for CASSQGARSNTQYF.

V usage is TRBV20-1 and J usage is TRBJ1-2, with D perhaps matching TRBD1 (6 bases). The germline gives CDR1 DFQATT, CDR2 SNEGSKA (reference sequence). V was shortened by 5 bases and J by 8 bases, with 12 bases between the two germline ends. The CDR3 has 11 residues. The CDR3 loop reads CSAGGPRGYTF. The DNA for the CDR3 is TGCAGTGCTGGGGGCCCGAGGGGCTACACCTTC.

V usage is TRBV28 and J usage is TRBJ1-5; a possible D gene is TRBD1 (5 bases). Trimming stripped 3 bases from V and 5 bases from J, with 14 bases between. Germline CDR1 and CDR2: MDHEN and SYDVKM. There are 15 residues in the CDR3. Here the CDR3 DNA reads TGTGCCAGCAGTTTGCCCCCGGGGGGGGATCAGCCCCAGCATTTT. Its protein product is CASSLPPGGDQPQHF.

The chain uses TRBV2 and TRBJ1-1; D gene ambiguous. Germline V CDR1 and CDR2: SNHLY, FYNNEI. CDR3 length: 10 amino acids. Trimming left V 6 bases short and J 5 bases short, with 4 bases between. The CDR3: CASRLTEAFF. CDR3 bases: TGTGCCAGCAGGTTAACTGAAGCTTTCTTT.

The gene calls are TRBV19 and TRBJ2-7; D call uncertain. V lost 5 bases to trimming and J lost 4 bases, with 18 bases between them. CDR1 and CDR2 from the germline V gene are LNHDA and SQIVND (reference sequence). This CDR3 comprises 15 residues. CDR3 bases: TGTGCCAGTAGTGTCACTCCGGATTCAGGATACGAGCAGTACTTC. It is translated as CASSVTPDSGYEQYF. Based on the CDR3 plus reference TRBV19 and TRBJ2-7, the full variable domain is DGGITQSPKYLFRKEGQNVTLSCEQNLNHDAMYWYRQDPGQGLRLIYYSQIVNDFQKGDIAEGYSVSREKKESFPLTVTSAQKNPTAFYLCASSVTPDSGYEQYFGPGTRLTVT.

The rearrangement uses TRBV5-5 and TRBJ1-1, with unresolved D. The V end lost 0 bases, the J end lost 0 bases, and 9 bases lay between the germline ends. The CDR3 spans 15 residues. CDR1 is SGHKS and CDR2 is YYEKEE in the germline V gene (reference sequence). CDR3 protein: CASSLVAGMNTEAFF. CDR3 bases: TGTGCCAGCAGCTTGGTGGCGGGAATGAACACTGAAGCTTTCTTT.

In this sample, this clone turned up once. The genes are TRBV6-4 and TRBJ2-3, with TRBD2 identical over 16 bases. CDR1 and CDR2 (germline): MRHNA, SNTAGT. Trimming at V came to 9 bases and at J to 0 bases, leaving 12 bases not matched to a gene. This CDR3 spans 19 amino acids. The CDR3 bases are TGTGCCAGGATTGGGACTAGCGGGGGGGCATTCTCTAGCACAGATACGCAGTATTTT. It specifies CARIGTSGGAFSSTDTQYF.

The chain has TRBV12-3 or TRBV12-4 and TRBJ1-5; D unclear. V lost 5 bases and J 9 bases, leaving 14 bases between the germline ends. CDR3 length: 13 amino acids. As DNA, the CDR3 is TGTGCCAGCAGTCTTGCGTTCGCTTCGCCCCAGCATTTT. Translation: CASSLAFASPQHF.

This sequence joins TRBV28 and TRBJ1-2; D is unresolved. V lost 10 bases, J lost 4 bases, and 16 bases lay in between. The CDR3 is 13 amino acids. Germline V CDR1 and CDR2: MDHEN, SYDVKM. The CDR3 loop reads CATYSRRSYGYTF. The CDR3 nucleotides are TGTGCCACCTACTCTAGGAGGAGCTATGGCTACACCTTC.

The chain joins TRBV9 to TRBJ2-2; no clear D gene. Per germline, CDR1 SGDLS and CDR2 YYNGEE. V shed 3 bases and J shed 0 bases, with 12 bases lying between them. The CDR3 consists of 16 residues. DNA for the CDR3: TGTGCCAGCAGCGCTAGGCACGGATCGAACACCGGGGAGCTGTTTTTT. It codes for CASSARHGSNTGELFF.

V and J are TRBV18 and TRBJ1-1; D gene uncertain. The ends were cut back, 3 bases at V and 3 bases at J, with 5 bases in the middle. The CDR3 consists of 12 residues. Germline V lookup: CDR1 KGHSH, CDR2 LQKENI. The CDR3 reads CASSPVYTEAFF. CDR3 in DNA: TGTGCCAGCTCACCCGTATACACTGAAGCTTTCTTT.

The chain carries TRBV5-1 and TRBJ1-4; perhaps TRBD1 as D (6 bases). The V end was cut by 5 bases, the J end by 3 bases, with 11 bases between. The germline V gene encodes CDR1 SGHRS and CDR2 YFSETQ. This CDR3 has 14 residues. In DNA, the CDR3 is TGCGCCAGCAGTAAAGGGGGTCCTAATGAAAAACTGTTTTTT. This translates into CASSKGGPNEKLFF.

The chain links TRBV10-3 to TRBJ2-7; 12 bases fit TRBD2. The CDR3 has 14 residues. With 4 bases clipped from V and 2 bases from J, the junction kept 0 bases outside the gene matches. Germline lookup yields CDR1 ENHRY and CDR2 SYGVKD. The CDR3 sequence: CAISGTSGAYEQYF. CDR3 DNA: TGTGCCATCAGTGGGACTAGCGGGGCCTACGAGCAGTACTTC.

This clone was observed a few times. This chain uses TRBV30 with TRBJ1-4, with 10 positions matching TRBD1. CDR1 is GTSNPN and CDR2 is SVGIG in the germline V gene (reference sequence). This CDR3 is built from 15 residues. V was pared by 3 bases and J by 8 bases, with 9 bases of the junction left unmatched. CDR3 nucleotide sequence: TGTGCCTGGAGCGGGCCGGGACAGGGGTCCGAAAAACTGTTTTTT. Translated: CAWSGPGQGSEKLFF.

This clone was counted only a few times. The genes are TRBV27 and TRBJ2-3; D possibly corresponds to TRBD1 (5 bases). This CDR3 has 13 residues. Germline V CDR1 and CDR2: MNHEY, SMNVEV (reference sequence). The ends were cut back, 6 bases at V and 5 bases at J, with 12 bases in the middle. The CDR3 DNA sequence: TGTGCCAGCAGGTCATTAGGGGTAGATACGCAGTATTTT. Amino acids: CASRSLGVDTQYF.

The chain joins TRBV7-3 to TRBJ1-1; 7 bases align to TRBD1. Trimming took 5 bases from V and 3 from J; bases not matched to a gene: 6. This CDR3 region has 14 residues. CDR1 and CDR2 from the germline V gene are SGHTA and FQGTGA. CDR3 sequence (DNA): TGTGCCAGCAGCCAGACAGGGAGAGACACTGAAGCTTTCTTT. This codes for CASSQTGRDTEAFF.

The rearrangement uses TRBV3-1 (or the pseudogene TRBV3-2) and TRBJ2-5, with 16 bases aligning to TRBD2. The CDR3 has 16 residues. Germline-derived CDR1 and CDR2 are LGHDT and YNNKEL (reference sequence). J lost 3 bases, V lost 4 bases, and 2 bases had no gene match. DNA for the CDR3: TGTGCCAGCAGCCTTGGGACTAGCGGGGGGGAAGAGACCCAGTACTTC. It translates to CASSLGTSGGEETQYF.